Listed here are 12 T cell receptor beta chains from one sample, sequenced in a study of cytomegalovirus exposure and HLA in healthy donors. Both 60 Vbeta primers and 13 Jbeta primers went into the PCR. Generated by immunoSEQ multiplex PCR, the TCRdb table keeps only in-frame clones and is missing some. The sample has under 200,000 clones, roughly two thirds seen once; the top ten hold less than 3.5%. The sequenced sample was PBMCs. The origin of the receptors is a woman between 40 and 50 years old in good health and CMV-seropositive.

This rearrangement joins TRBV10-3 to TRBJ1-1; TRBD1 matches at 7 bases. Germline trimming cut 10 bases from V and 4 bases from J; bases unmatched to any gene: 3. This CDR3 has 11 residues. Per the germline V gene, CDR1 is ENHRY and CDR2 is SYGVKD. CDR3 amino acids: CATQGVTEAFF. The CDR3 region has the DNA TGTGCCACCCAGGGGGTCACTGAAGCTTTCTTT.

The rearrangement uses TRBV29-1 and TRBJ2-3; 7 bases are shared with TRBD1. V lost 7 bases to trimming and J lost 2 bases; unmatched junction nucleotides: 6. The CDR3 sequence is 13 residues long. The germline V gene has CDR1 SQVTM and CDR2 ANQGSEA. Here the CDR3 reads CSARQGYTDTQYF. The CDR3 nucleotides are TGCAGCGCCCGACAGGGATACACAGATACGCAGTATTTT.

Notes on this clone: One end of the junction varies from germline; a read error may be responsible. The CDR3 DNA reads TGTGCTAGCAGTCGGGACAGGGCCGGGGAGCTGTTTTTT. Translation: CASSRDRAGELFF. V gene TRBV7-7 combines with J gene TRBJ2-2, with 9 bases matching TRBD1. The CDR3 has 13 amino acids. CDR1 SSHAT and CDR2 FNYEAQ come from the germline V gene (reference sequence). Filled out from reference TRBV7-7 and TRBJ2-2, the complete variable domain reads GAGVSQSPRYKVTKRGQDVTLRCDPISSHATLYWYQQALGQGPEFLTYFNYEAQPDKSGLPSDRFSAERPEGSISTLTIQRTEQRDSAMYRCASSRDRAGELFFGEGSRLTVL.

The chain links TRBV27 to TRBJ2-7; TRBD2 might be the D (6 bases). The V end lost 7 bases, the J end lost 0 bases, and 16 bases lay between the germline ends. Per the germline V gene, CDR1 is MNHEY and CDR2 is SMNVEV (reference sequence). CDR3 size: 15 residues. The CDR3 DNA sequence: TGTGCCAGCACAGGCGGGACCGCAGGCTCCTACGAGCAGTACTTC. Translation gives CASTGGTAGSYEQYF.

The rearrangement uses TRBV7-6 and TRBJ1-1; tentatively, D is TRBD1 (5 bases). This CDR3 contains 15 residues. Germline assignment: CDR1 SGHVS and CDR2 FNYEAQ. V gave up 4 bases and J gave up 3 bases, with 15 bases separating them. The DNA of the CDR3 is TGTGCCAGCAGCTCGCAGGGATTTAGGGACACTGAAGCTTTCTTT. This encodes CASSSQGFRDTEAFF.

The chain recombines TRBV6-6 with TRBJ1-1, with D perhaps TRBD1 (5 bases). With 8 bases removed from V and 3 bases from J, the gap between germline ends came to 13 bases. CDR1 and CDR2 (germline): MNHNY, SVGAGI (reference sequence). The length of the CDR3 is 13 residues. Written as DNA, the CDR3 is TGTGCCAGCTCCCTAACGGGGGACACTGAAGCTTTCTTT. Translation gives CASSLTGDTEAFF.

In regard to this clone: Its ends do not fully match the called genes, so a read error is possible. The V call is TRBV7-2, the J call TRBJ1-2; no reliable D call. The V gene's germline CDR1 is SGHTA and CDR2 FQGNSA. This CDR3 comprises 14 residues. CDR3 amino acids: CASSLEKRNYGYPF. The CDR3 DNA sequence: TGTGCCAGCAGCTTAGAGAAGAGGAACTATGGCTACCCCTTC.

Concerning this clone itself: At one boundary the junction diverges from the germline segment, which might be a read error. Other DNA sequences in the sample encode the same CDR3. The rearrangement uses TRBV7-9 and TRBJ1-5, with a tentative D call TRBD1 (5 bases). Germline values: CDR1 SEHNR, CDR2 FQNEAQ (reference sequence). This CDR3 contains 12 residues. DNA of the CDR3: TGTGCCAGCGGCACAGGTAATCGGCCCCAGCATTTT. It encodes CASGTGNRPQHF.

The V call is TRBV29-1, the J call TRBJ2-5, with 10 bases that match TRBD1. The tail of the sequence fits TRBJ2-7 better, so the J call may be wrong. CDR1 and CDR2 (germline): SQVTM, ANQGSEA. CDR3 length equals 13 residues. DNA of the CDR3: TGCAGCACGCGACAGGGGGCCACCTACGAGCAGTACTTC. It translates to CSTRQGATYEQYF.

The rearrangement links TRBV6-4 to TRBJ2-1, with a tentative D call TRBD1 (5 bases). In germline, CDR1 is MRHNA, CDR2 SNTAGT. CDR3 length equals 16 residues. The V gene lost 0 bases and the J gene lost 1 base, with 10 bases spanning the gap. As DNA, the CDR3 is TGTGCCAGCAGTGACTCTGCAGGGTCATCCTACAATGAGCAGTTCTTC. The encoded protein is CASSDSAGSSYNEQFF.

A remark on this clone: An end of the junction differs from the germline gene, which may be a read error. This chain links TRBV2 with TRBJ2-2; tentatively, D is TRBD2 (6 bases). CDR1 is SNHLY and CDR2 is FYNNEI in the germline V gene. This CDR3 is 15 amino acids long. CDR3: CASSEVGAEIGGLFF. For the CDR3, the DNA is TGTGCCAGCAGTGAAGTAGGGGCGGAGATCGGGGGGCTGTTTTTT.

This chain uses TRBV11-2 with TRBJ2-3, with D perhaps matching TRBD2 (5 bases). CDR3 length equals 14 residues. Trimming removed 2 bases at V and 4 bases at J, with 10 bases between. Germline V gene lookup returns CDR1 SGHAT and CDR2 FQNNGV. The CDR3 nucleotides read TGTGCCAGCAGCTTAAAACGGGGTCCAGATACGCAGTATTTT. Translated, it gives CASSLKRGPDTQYF.